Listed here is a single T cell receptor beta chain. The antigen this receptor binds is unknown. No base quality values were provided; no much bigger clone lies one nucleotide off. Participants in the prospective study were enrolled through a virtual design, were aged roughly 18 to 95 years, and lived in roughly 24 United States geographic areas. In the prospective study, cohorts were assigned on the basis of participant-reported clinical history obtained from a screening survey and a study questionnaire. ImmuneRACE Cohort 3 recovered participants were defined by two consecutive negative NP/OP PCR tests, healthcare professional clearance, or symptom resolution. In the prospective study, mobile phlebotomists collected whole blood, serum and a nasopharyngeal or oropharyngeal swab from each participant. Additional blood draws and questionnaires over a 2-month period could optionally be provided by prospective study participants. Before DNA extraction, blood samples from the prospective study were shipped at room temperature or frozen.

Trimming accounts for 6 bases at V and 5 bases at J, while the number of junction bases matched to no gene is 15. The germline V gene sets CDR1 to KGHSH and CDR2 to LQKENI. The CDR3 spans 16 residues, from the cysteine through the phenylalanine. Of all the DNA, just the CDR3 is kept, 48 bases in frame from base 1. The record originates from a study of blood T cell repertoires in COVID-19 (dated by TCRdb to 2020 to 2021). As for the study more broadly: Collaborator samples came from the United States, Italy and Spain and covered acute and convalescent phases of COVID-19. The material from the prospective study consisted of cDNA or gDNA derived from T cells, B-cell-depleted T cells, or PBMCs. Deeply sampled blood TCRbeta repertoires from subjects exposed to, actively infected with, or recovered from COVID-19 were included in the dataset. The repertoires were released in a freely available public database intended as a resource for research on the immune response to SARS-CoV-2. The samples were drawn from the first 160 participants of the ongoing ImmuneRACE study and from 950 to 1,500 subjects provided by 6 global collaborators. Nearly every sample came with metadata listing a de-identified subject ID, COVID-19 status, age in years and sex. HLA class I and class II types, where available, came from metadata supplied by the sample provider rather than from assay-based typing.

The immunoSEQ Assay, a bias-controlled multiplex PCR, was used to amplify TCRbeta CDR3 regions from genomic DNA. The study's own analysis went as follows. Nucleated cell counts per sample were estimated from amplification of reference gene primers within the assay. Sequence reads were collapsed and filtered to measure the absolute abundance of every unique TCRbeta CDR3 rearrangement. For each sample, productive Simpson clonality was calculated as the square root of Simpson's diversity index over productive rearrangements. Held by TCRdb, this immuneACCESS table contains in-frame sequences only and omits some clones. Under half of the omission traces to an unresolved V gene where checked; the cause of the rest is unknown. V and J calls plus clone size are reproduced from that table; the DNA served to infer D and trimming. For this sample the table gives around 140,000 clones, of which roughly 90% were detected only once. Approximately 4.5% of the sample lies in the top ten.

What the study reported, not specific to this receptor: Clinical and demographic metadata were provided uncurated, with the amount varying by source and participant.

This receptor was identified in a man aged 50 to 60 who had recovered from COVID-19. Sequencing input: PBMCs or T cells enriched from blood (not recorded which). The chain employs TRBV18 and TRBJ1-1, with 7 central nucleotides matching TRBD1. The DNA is TGTGCCAGCTCGCAGACAGGGTTTGGATCGGGAACTGAAGCTTTCTTT. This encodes CASSQTGFGSGTEAFF.